This TCR beta chain was recorded in a study of T cells after yellow fever vaccination. TCRdb independently ran MiXCR on the 5' RACE reads; one entry per CDR3 protein. This table holds about 300,000 distinct CDR3 sequences, approximately 10% found once. This CDR3 comprises 14 residues. V lost 7 bases and J 2 bases, leaving 15 bases between the germline ends. Germline-derived CDR1 and CDR2 are WSHSY and SAAADI. This clonotype was picked up many times. The sample was CD4+ T cells sorted from PBMCs, taken 5 days after the yellow fever booster vaccination. V gene TRBV10-2 combines with J gene TRBJ2-7; weak D call: TRBD2 (6 bases). The clonotype comes from a man between 18 and 35 years old who received the YFV17D yellow fever vaccine. The CDR3 sequence is CASMNGREPYEQYF. The CDR3 region has the DNA TGCGCCAGCATGAATGGCCGGGAGCCCTACGAGCAGTACTTC.